This T cell receptor beta chain was retrieved from a study of cytomegalovirus exposure and HLA in healthy donors. Study in general: The same platform was used for the 130 or so validation repertoires as for the 666 first-cohort repertoires, as reported in a later analysis. Study findings and constraints: Cytomegalovirus-associated status was assigned to fewer than 200 TCR beta chains. It was reportedly the case that the classifier diagnosed cytomegalovirus status with high specificity and sensitivity.

Germline V gene data show CDR1 as SGDLS and CDR2 as YYNGEE. CDR3 size: 14 residues. V dropped 0 bases and J dropped 5 bases, with 11 bases sitting between them. Clones were sequenced by immunoSEQ multiplex PCR, and TCRdb holds only the in-frame ones, with some missing. This table holds 70,000 to 75,000 clones, approximately 94% found once. This clone showed up just once. Its antigen is currently unknown. The receptor comes from a woman under 30 in good health and CMV-seronegative. J is TRBJ2-5 and V is TRBV9; no reliable D call. Sequencing was done on a sample of PBMCs. CDR3 nucleotides: TGTGCCAGCAGCGTAGGGGCAGAAGTGGAGACCCAGTACTTC. This gives the protein CASSVGAEVETQYF.